The clone carrying this TCR beta chain was found many times. Its antigen is currently unknown. The sample is drawn from a study of T-cell reconstitution after alpha-beta-depleted transplantation in children. This CDR3 contains 15 residues. Trimming removed 6 bases from V and 3 bases from J, with 15 bases in between. Germline V gives CDR1 MNHEY, CDR2 SVGEGT. Preparation of the TCRbeta library used unique molecular identifiers. TCRdb re-analysed the PCR reads in MiXCR, keeping a single row per CDR3 protein. This table has around 700,000 distinct CDR3 sequences, less than 15% appearing once. Study-wide findings and caveats: By about two months after transplant, alpha-beta T cells reportedly arose from several hundred graft clones that had expanded. Once a year had passed after transplant, T-cell counts and diversity came mostly from newly produced T cells.

The rearrangement links TRBV6-2 or TRBV6-3 to TRBJ1-5; perhaps TRBD1 as D (5 bases). The receptor's source is a girl aged 2 to 9 with congenital amegakaryocytic thrombocytopenia, due to receive a stem cell transplant. The sequencing here drew on PBMCs, taken before TCRalphabeta/CD19-depleted stem cell transplant. The CDR3 loop is CASRFTGRNNQPQHF. As DNA, the CDR3 is TGTGCCAGCAGGTTTACGGGACGCAACAATCAGCCCCAGCATTTT.